The TCR beta chain described here comes from a study of beta chain features in type 1 diabetes. Overall study context: In all, about 110 million sorted cells from all samples were analyzed. Study-level results: A greater similarity of naive, central memory and Treg TCRB repertoires was seen among patients than among healthy donors.

V was pared by 4 bases and J by 7 bases, with 8 bases of the junction left unmatched. CDR3 length: 14 amino acids. Germline V gene sequence: CDR1 MDHEN, CDR2 SYDVKM. Since all of the isolated RNA was reverse transcribed, expressed TCRB transcripts were what got sequenced. Profiled with immunoSEQ multiplex PCR; TCRdb holds only in-frame clones, not every one. This table has under 950,000 clones, roughly 17% appearing once. About this clone: Its antigen remains unidentified.

Sorting produced populations that all topped 95% purity. The sequenced sample consisted of naive CD4+ T cells from blood. The receptor was derived from a young woman in good health. The chain has TRBV28 and TRBJ1-2, with TRBD1 identical over 8 bases. In DNA form, the CDR3 reads TGTGCCAGCAGTTGGACAGGGAAACCTGGTGGCTACACCTTC. Protein sequence: CASSWTGKPGGYTF.